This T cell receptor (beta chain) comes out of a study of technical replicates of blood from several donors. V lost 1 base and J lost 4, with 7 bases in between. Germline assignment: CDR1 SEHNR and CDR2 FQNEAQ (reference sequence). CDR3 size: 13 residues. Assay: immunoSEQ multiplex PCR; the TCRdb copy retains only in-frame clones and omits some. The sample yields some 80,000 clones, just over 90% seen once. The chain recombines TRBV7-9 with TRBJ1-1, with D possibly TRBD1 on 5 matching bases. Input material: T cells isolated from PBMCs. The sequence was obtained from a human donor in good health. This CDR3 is CASSLVQGTEAFF. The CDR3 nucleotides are TGTGCCAGCAGCTTAGTGCAGGGCACTGAAGCTTTCTTT. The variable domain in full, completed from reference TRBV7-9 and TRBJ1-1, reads DTGVSQNPRHKITKRGQNVTFRCDPISEHNRLYWYRQTLGQGPEFLTYFQNEAQLEKSRLLSDRFSAERPKGSFSTLEIQRTEQGDSAMYLCASSLVQGTEAFFGQGTRLTVV.